This T cell receptor beta chain was obtained from a study of neurological immune-mediated disorders. This clonotype was found a few times. Its antigen is not known. General study findings and limits: Multiple sclerosis patients had less TCR clonal expansion than even healthy controls, unlike HTLV-1-associated myelopathy. The absence of shared CDR3 amino acid sequences among expanded clones across subjects suggests private repertoires in all groups.

5'RACE employing 10-nucleotide random UMIs yielded the cDNA. Over 170 million TCR-beta sequences, together covering 15-18 subjects, were produced by every individual sequencing run that was carried out. TCRdb used MiXCR to reprocess the 5' RACE reads, holding one entry per CDR3 protein. The sample lists some 50,000 distinct CDR3 sequences; about 26% were seen once. Germline V lookup: CDR1 SGHRS, CDR2 YFSETQ. CDR3 length equals 17 residues. V was pared by 0 bases and J by 0 bases, with 3 bases of the junction left unmatched. This receptor was obtained from a woman in her 70s in good health. Sequencing input: PBMCs. The chain employs TRBV5-1 and TRBJ2-3, with 11 nucleotides matching TRBD2. CDR3 protein: CASSLAPSGGSTDTQYF. DNA for the CDR3: TGCGCCAGCAGCTTGGCCCCTAGCGGGGGGAGCACAGATACGCAGTATTTT.